This T cell receptor (beta chain) was recovered during a study of T cell responses to AZD1222 COVID-19 vaccine. Points from the study as a whole: Seropositive AZD1222 recipients at baseline numbered only five or six.

Sequencing used immunoSEQ multiplex PCR; TCRdb keeps in-frame clones, though not all of them. The sample records tens of thousands of clones, approximately 91% being singletons. Comments on this clone: Its cognate antigen is unknown.

Trimming cost V 4 bases and J 0 bases, with 10 bases left between them. This CDR3 comprises 14 residues. Germline V gene sequence: CDR1 SGHTA, CDR2 FQGNSA. This specimen was peripheral blood, taken on day 0 of AZD1222 vaccination. The origin of this receptor is an adult in good health. The chain is built from TRBV7-2 and TRBJ2-7; D is unresolved. CDR3 residues: CASSYGPSSYEQYF. DNA of the CDR3: TGTGCCAGCAGCTACGGCCCCAGCTCCTACGAGCAGTACTTC.